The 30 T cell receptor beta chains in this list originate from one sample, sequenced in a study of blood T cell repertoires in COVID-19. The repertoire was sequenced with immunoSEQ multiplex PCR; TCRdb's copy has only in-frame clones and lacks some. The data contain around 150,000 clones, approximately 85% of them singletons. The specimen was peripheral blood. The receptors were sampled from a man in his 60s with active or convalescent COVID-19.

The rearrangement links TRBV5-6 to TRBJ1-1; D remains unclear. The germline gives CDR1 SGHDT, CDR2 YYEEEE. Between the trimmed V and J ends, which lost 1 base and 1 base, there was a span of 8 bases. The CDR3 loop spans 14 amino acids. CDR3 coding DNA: TGTGCCAGCAGCTTGTACCGAGGGAACACTGAAGCTTTCTTT. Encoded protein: CASSLYRGNTEAFF.

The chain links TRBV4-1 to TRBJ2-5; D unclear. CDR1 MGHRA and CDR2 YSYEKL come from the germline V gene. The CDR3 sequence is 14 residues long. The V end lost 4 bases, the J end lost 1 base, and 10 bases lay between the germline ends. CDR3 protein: CASSRTGLQETQYF. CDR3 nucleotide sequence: TGCGCCAGCAGCCGAACGGGTCTCCAAGAGACCCAGTACTTC.

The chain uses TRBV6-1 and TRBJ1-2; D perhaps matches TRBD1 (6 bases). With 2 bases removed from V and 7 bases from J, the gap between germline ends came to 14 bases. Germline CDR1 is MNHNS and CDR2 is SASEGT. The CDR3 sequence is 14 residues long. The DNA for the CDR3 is TGTGCCAGCAGTGAAAGGCAGGGGCGGCGTGGCTACACCTTC. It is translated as CASSERQGRRGYTF.

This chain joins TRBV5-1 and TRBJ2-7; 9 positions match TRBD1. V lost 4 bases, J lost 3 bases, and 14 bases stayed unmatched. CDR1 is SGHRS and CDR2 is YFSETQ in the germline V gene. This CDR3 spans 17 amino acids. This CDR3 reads CASSPLGGGQGGYEQYF. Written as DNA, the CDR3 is TGCGCCAGCAGCCCCCTTGGCGGGGGACAGGGTGGCTACGAGCAGTACTTC.

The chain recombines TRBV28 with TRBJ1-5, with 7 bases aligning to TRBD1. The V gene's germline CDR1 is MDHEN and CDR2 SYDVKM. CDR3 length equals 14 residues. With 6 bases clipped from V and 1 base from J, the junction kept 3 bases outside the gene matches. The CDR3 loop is CASSQGQSNQPQHF. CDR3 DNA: TGTGCCAGCAGCCAGGGACAGAGCAATCAGCCCCAGCATTTT.

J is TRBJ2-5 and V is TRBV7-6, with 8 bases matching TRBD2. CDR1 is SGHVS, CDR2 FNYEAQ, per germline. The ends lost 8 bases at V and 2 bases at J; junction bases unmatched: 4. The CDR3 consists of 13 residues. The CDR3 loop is CASRRGGQETQYF. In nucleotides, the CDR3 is TGTGCCAGCCGACGGGGGGGTCAAGAGACCCAGTACTTC.

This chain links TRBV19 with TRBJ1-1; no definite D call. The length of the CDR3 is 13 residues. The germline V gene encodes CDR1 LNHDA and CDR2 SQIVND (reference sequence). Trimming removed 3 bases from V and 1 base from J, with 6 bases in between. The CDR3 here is CASSIPGNTEAFF. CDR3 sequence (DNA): TGTGCCAGTAGTATCCCGGGGAACACTGAAGCTTTCTTT.

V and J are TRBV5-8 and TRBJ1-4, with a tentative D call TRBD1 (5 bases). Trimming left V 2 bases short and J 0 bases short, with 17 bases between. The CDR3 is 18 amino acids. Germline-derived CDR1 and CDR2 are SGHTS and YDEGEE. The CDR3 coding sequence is TGTGCCAGCAGCTTTACAGGCTCTACACATCCAACTAATGAAAAACTGTTTTTT. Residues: CASSFTGSTHPTNEKLFF.

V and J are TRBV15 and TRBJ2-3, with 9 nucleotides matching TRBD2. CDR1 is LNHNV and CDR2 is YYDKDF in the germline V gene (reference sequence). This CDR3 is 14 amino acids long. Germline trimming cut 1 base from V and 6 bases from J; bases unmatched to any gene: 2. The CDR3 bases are TGTGCCACCAGCAGAGTAGCGGGAGCTGATACGCAGTATTTT. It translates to CATSRVAGADTQYF.

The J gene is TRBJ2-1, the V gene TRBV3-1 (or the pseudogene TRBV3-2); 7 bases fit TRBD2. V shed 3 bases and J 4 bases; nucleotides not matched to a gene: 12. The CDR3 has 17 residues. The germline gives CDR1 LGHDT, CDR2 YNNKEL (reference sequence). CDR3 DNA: TGTGCCAGCAGCCATGTCCTGACTAGCCCCATTTACAATGAGCAGTTCTTC. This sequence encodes CASSHVLTSPIYNEQFF.

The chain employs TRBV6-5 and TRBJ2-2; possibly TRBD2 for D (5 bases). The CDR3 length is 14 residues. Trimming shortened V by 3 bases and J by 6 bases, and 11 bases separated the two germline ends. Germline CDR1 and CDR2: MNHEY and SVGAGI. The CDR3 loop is CASSYGGIAGELFF. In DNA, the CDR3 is TGTGCCAGCAGTTATGGAGGTATCGCCGGGGAGCTGTTTTTT.

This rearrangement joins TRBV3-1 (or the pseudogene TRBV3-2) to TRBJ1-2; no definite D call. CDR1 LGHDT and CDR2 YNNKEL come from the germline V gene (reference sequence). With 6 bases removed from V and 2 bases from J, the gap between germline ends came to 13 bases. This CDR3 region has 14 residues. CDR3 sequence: CASRSTGINYGYTF. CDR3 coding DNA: TGTGCCAGCAGAAGCACCGGGATAAACTATGGCTACACCTTC.

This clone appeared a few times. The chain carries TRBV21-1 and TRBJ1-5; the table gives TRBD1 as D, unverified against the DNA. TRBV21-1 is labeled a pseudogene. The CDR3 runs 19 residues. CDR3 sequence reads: CASSKAVDKASVGNQPQHF. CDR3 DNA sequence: TGTGCCAGCAGCAAAGCGGTCGACAAGGCATCCGTGGGCAATCAGCCCCAGCATTTT.

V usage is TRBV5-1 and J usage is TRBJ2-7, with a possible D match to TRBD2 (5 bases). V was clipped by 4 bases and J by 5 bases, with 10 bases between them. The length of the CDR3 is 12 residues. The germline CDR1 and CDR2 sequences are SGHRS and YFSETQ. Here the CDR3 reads CASSVWGDEQYF. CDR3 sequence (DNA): TGCGCCAGCAGCGTGTGGGGAGACGAGCAGTACTTC.

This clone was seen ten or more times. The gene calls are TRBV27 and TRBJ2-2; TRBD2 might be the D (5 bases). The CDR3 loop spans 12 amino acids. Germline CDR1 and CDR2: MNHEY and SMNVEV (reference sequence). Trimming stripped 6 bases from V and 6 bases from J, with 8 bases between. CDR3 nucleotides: TGTGCCAGCAGCCCTAGCCCCGGGGAGCTGTTTTTT. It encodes CASSPSPGELFF.

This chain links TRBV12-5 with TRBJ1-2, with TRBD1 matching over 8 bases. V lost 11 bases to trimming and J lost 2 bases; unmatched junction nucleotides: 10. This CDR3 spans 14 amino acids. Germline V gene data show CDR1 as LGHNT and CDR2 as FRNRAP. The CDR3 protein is CAGGTRTGNYGYTF. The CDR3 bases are TGTGCTGGGGGGACCCGGACAGGGAACTATGGCTACACCTTC.

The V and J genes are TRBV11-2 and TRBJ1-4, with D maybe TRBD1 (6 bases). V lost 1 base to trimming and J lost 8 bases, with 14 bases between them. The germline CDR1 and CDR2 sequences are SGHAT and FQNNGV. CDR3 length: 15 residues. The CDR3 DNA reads TGTGCCAGCAGCTTAGTTGCAGGGGTGGGAGAAAAACTGTTTTTT. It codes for CASSLVAGVGEKLFF.

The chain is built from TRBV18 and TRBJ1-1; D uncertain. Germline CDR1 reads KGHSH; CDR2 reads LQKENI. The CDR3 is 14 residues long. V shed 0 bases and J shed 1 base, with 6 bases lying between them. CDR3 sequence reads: CASSPPMSNTEAFF. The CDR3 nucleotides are TGTGCCAGCTCACCACCCATGTCGAACACTGAAGCTTTCTTT.

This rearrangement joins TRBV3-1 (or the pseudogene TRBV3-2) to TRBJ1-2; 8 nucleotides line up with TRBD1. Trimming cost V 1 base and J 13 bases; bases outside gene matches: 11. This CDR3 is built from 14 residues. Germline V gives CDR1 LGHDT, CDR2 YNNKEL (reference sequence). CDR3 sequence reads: CASSQVGTGRFCTF. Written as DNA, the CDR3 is TGTGCCAGCAGCCAAGTTGGGACAGGCAGATTCTGCACCTTC.

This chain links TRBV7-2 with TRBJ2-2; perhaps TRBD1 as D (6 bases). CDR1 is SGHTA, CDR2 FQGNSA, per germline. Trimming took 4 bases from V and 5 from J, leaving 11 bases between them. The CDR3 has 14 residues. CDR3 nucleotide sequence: TGTGCCAGCAGCTGGGACGGACAGACCGGGGAGCTGTTTTTT. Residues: CASSWDGQTGELFF.

CDR3 DNA sequence: TGTGCCAGCAGTTTAACACAGGGAGCCTACAATGAGCAGTTCTTC. Translating gives CASSLTQGAYNEQFF. V is TRBV27 and J is TRBJ2-1, with a possible D match to TRBD1 (6 bases). Germline CDR1 reads MNHEY; CDR2 reads SMNVEV (reference sequence). V lost 2 bases to trimming and J lost 2 bases, with 10 bases between them. The CDR3 length is 15 residues.

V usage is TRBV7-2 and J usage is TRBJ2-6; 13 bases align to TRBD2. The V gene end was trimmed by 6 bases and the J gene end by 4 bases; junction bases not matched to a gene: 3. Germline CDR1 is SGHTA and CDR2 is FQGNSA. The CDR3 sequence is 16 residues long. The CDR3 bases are TGTGCCAGCAGACTAGCGGGGGGGCCAGGGGCCAACGTCCTGACTTTC. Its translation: CASRLAGGPGANVLTF.

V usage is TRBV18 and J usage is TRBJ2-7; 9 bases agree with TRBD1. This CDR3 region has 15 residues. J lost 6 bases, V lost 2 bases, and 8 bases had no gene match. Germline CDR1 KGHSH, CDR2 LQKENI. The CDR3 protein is CASSPTGTGSREQYF. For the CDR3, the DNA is TGTGCCAGCTCACCAACCGGGACAGGGTCTCGCGAGCAGTACTTC.

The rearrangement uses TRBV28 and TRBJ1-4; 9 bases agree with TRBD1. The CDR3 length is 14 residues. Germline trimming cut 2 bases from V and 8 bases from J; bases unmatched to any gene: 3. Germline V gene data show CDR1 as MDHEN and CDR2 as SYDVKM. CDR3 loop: CASSLDRGREKLFF. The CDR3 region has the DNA TGTGCCAGCAGTTTAGACAGGGGGAGGGAAAAACTGTTTTTT.

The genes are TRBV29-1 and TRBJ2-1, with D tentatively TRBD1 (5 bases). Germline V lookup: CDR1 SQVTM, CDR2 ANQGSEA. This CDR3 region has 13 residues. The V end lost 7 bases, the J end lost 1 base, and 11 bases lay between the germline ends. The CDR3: CSGKTDSYNEQFF. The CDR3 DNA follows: TGCAGCGGGAAGACAGATTCCTACAATGAGCAGTTCTTC.

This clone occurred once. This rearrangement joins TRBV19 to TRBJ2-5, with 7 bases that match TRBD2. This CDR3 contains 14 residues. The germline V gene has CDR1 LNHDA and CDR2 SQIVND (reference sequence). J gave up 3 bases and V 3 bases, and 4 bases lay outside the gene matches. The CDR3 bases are TGTGCCAGTAGTATGGTGAGCGGGGAAGAGACCCAGTACTTC. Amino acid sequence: CASSMVSGEETQYF.

CDR3 in DNA: TGTGCCACCAGTGATTCACGGGAGCCAAACACAGATACGCAGTATTTT. The encoded protein is CATSDSREPNTDTQYF. The chain uses TRBV24-1 and TRBJ2-3; D may be TRBD2 (6 bases). The CDR3 has 16 amino acids. V shed 2 bases and J shed 2 bases, with 13 bases lying between them. CDR1 is KGHDR, CDR2 SFDVKD, per germline.

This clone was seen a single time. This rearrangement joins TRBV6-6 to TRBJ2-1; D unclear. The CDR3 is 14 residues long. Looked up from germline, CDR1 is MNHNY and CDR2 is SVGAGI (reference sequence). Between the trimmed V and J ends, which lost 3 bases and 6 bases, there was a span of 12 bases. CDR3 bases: TGTGCCAGCAGTTATTTGTCCCTCGGCAATGAGCAGTTCTTC. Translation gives CASSYLSLGNEQFF.

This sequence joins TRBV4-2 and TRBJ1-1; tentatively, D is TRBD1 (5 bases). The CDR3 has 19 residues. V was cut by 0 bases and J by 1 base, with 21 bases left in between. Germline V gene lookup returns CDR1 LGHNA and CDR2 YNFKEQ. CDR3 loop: CASSQDGGFQGRGNTEAFF. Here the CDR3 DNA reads TGTGCCAGCAGCCAAGATGGGGGGTTCCAGGGAAGAGGGAACACTGAAGCTTTCTTT.

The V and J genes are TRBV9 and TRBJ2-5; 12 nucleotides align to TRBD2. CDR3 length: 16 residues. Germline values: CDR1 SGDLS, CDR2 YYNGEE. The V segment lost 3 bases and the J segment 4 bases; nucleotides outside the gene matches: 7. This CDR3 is CASSARLAGAGETQYF. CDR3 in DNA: TGTGCCAGCAGCGCTAGACTAGCGGGAGCGGGAGAGACCCAGTACTTC.